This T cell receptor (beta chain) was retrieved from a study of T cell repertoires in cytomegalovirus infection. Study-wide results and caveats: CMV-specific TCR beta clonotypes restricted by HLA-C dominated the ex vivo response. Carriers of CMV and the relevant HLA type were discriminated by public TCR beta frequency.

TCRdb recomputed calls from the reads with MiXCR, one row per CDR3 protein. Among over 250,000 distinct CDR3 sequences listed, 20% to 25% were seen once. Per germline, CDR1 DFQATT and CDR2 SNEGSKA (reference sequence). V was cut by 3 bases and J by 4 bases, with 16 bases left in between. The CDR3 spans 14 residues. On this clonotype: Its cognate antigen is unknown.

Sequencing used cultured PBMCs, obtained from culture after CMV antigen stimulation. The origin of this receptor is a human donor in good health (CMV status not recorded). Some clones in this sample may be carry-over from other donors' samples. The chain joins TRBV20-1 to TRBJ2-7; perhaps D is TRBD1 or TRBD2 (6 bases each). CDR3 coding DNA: TGCAGTGCTAGTGGGGGGCAGGCCACGTACGAGCAGTACTTC. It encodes CSASGGQATYEQYF.